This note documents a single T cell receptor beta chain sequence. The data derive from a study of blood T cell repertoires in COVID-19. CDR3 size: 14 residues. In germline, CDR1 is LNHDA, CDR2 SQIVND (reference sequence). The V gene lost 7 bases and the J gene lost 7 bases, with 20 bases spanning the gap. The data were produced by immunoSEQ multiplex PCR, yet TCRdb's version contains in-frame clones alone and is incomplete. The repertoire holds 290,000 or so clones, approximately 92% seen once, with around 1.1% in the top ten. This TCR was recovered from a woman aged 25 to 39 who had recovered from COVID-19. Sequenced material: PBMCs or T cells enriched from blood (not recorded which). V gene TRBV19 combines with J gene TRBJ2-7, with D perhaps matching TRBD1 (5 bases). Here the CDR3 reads CASNRGTLSGEQYF. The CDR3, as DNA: TGTGCCAGTAATAGGGGAACCCTTTCCGGGGAGCAGTACTTC. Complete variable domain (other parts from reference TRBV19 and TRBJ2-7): DGGITQSPKYLFRKEGQNVTLSCEQNLNHDAMYWYRQDPGQGLRLIYYSQIVNDFQKGDIAEGYSVSREKKESFPLTVTSAQKNPTAFYLCASNRGTLSGEQYFGPGTRLTVT.